This TCR beta chain originates from a study of shared clonotypes between healthy human individuals (dated by TCRdb to the early 2020s). Turning to the overall study: A couple of women and a few men aged 18 to 49 years were included in the cohort. To increase sequencing depth and limit assay-specific biases, TCR repertoire library preparation and sequencing were carried out by different laboratories using diverse techniques. For each donor, three plates each were used for CD4 naive and CD4 memory, two plates were used for CD8 naive, and one plate was used for CD8 memory. The study deeply sequenced blood TCR repertoires of about 5 healthy adults to estimate repertoire size and the extent of clonotype sharing between individuals. Between about 0.85 and 10 billion PBMCs per donor were obtained by leukapheresis. What the research found in general, with its limitations: Higher generation probabilities were observed for clonotypes shared by all four sorted-subset donors than for non-shared clonotypes. Because the study included a small number of donors, the genetic and exposure-history diversity represented was limited. When four donors were compared, the shared fraction of clonotypes was about 5% for naive CD4, about 4% for naive CD8, about 2.4% for memory CD4, and about 0.36% for memory CD8. Naive subsets generally had larger estimated clonotype richness than memory subsets did. Based on pairwise subsampling, the degree of clonotype sharing among donors was expected to be affected by sequencing depth. Even with the large sequencing depth, rarefaction of the sorted-subset datasets indicated that sequencing was incomplete. Sampling was restricted to blood, and TCR repertoires in tissue are likely to differ from TCR repertoires in blood.

CDR1 and CDR2 are drawn from the germline V gene (reference sequence): MNHNY, SVGAGI. From cysteine to phenylalanine, the CDR3 is 12 amino acids long. Left in the record is the CDR3 DNA by itself, 36 bases read in frame from the first base. The junction shows trimming of 5 bases on V and 7 bases on J, plus 11 bases between the germline ends. For the CD8 naive samples, CD45RO-negative cells were positively selected for CCR7, yielding a CD45RA+CCR7+ population from which TemRA cells were excluded. The donors were healthy, HIV-negative adults who had no recently reported acute infections or vaccinations. Every donor was a Caucasian adult living in Nashville, Tennessee, USA. Blood was collected by leukapheresis, and PBMCs were isolated by Ficoll-Histopaque density gradient centrifugation and then cryopreserved in liquid nitrogen vapor phase. Analytical flow cytometry was used to check the purity and quantity of every magnetically sorted T cell population. From each sorted fraction, genomic DNA was isolated and quantified by UV absorbance on a Nanodrop 2000c.

Comment on this clone: Its antigen is still unknown. No clone much larger than this one lies a single base away; base qualities are absent.

TCR CDR3 regions were amplified from genomic DNA by multiplex PCR using the deep immunoSEQ assay. For each cell subset, the extracted genomic DNA was distributed evenly across all wells of several immunoSEQ 96-well plates, and each plate served as one replicate. For sorted subsets, around 200 ng genomic DNA, equal to 30,000 or so T cell genomes, was loaded into each replicate PCR. Purified libraries were quantified with a Qubit 3.0 fluorometer, sized on a Bioanalyzer 2100, and re-quantified with the KAPA Library Quantification kit. Every immunoSEQ 96-well plate was sequenced on a dedicated single-read 150-cycle Illumina NextSeq 550 flow cell. Regarding the original processing steps: Because only junctional sequences without quality scores were contained in the immunoSEQ output, filtering matching that applied to full-length reads could not be performed. Sequences were annotated with PyIR, a Python wrapper for IgBLAST v1.9, using IMGT germline references to assign V/J genes and CDR3. Reads were filtered out if the reads had weak V/J assignments (E-value above 1e-6), no CDR3, stop codons, out-of-frame junctions, or ambiguous translated residues. V3J clonotypes were defined by identical inferred V gene, J gene, and CDR3 amino acid sequence. To compute the percentage overlap between repertoires, the number of shared unique clonotypes was divided by the size of the smaller repertoire. Repertoire richness was assessed with RTK rarefaction, the Chao1 estimator, and Recon v2.1 estimates of unobserved clonotypes. Generation probabilities for all TCRbeta clonotypes obtained by the gDNA method from several donors were computed using OLGA. TCRdb took this table from immuneACCESS and kept in-frame rearrangements with V and J called. Such tables lack part of the clones; where checked against another copy, unresolved V genes explain under half of the gap, and the rest is unexplained. The V and J calls and clone size were taken over from that table, and D and trimming were inferred from the DNA. The sample records about 2 million clones, roughly 94% of which are singletons. The ten largest clones capture more than 0.9% of the sample.

The receptor's source is a man aged 18 to 29 in good health. The sequenced sample was naive CD8+ T cells sorted from blood. This specimen's cell subset or site label, interpreted: CD45RA+CCR7+. The chain is assembled from TRBV6-6 and TRBJ1-1, with a weak D call of TRBD1 (5 bases match). The CDR3 corresponds to CASSTRGIEAFF. In nucleotide form, the sequence is TGTGCCAGCAGTACCCGGGGCATTGAAGCTTTCTTT.